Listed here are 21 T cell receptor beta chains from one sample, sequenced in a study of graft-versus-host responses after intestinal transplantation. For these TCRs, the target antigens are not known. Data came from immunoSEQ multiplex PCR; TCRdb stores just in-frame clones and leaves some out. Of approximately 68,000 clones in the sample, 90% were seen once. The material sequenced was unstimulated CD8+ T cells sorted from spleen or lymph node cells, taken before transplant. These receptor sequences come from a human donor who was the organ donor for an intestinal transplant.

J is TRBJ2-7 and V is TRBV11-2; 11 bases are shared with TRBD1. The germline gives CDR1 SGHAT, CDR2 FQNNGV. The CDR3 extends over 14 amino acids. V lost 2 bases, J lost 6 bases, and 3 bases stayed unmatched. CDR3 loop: CASSLRTGGFEQYV. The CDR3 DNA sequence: TGTGCCAGCAGCTTACGGACAGGGGGCTTCGAGCAGTACGTC.

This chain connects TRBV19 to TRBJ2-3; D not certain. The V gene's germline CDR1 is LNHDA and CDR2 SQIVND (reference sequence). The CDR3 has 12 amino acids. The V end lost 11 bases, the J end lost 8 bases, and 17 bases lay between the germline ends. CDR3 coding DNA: TGTGCCGTTAGTAGTCCCCCATTTACGCAGTATTTT. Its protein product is CAVSSPPFTQYF.

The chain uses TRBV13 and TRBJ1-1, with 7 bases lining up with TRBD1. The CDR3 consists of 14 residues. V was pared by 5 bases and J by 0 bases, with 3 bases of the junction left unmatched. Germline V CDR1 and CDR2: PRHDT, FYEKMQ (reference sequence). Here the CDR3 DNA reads TGTGCCAGCAGCAGTGACAGGGTGAACACTGAAGCTTTCTTT. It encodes CASSSDRVNTEAFF.

The CDR3 DNA reads TGTGCCAGCAGCTTAGTAGCGGGGGGTTACTACGAGCAGTACGTC. This encodes CASSLVAGGYYEQYV. V gene TRBV7-2 combines with J gene TRBJ2-7; 10 nucleotides align to TRBD2. The CDR3 is 15 amino acids. V lost 1 base, J lost 3 bases, and 3 bases stayed unmatched. Germline CDR1 SGHTA, CDR2 FQGNSA.

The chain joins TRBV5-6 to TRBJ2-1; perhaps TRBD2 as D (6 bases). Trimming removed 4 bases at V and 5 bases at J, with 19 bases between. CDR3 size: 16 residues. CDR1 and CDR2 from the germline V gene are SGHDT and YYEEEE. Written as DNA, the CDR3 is TGTGCCAGCAGCCTCGGCGACGGGGGTTGGGACAATGAGCAGTTCTTC. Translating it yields CASSLGDGGWDNEQFF.

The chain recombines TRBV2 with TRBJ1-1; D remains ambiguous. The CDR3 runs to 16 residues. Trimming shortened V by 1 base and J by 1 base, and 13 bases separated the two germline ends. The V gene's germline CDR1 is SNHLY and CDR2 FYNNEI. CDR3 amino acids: CASSEDAFRGNTEAFF. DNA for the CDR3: TGTGCCAGCAGTGAAGATGCCTTCCGAGGGAACACTGAAGCTTTCTTT.

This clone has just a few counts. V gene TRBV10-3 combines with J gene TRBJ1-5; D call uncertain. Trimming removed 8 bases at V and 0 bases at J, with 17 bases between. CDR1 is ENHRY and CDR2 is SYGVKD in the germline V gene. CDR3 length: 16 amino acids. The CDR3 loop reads CAISPYSAYSNQPQHF. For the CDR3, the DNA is TGTGCCATCTCACCATACAGTGCTTATAGCAATCAGCCCCAGCATTTT.

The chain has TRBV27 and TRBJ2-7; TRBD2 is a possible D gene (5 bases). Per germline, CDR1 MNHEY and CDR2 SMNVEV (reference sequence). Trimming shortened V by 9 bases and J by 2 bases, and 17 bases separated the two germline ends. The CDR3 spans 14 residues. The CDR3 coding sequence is TGTGCCAGTGGACCCGGGATCCGCCCCTACGAGCAGTACGTC. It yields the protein CASGPGIRPYEQYV.

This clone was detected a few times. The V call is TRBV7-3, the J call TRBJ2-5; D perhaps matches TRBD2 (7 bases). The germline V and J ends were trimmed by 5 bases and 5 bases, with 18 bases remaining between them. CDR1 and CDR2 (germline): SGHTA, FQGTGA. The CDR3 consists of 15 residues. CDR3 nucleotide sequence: TGTGCCAGCAGCCCACACGGCGGGGGCATGGAGACCCAGTACTTC. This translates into CASSPHGGGMETQYF.

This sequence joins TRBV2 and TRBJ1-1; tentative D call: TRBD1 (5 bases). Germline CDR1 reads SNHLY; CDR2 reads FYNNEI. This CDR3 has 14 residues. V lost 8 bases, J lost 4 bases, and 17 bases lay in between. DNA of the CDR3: TGTGCCAGCCAACGCCCTCAGGGAGGCACTGAAGCTTTCTTT. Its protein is CASQRPQGGTEAFF.

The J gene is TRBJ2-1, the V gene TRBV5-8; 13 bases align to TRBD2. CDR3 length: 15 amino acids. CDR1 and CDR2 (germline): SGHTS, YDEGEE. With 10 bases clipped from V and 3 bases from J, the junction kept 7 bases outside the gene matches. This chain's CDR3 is CAASTSGGHYNEQFF. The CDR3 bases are TGTGCCGCCTCGACTAGCGGGGGGCACTACAATGAGCAGTTCTTC.

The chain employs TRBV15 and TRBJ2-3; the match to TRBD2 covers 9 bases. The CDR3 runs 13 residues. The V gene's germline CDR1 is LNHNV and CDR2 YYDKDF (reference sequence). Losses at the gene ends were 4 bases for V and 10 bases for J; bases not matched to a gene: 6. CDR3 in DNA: TGTGCCACCAGCACCCTAAGGACTAGCGCGCAGTATTTT. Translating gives CATSTLRTSAQYF.

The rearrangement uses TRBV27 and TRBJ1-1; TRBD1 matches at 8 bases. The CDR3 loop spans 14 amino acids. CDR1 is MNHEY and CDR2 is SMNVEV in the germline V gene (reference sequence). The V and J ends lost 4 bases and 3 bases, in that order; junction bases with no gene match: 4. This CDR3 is CASSWTGSHTEAFF. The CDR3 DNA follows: TGTGCCAGCAGTTGGACAGGGTCGCACACTGAAGCTTTCTTT.

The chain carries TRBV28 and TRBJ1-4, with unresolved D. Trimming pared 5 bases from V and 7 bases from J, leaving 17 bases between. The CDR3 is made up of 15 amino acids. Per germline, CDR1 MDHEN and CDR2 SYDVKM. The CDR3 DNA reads TGTGCCAGCAGTGCTATGGTGGAGGGATCTGAAAAACTGTTTTTT. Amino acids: CASSAMVEGSEKLFF.

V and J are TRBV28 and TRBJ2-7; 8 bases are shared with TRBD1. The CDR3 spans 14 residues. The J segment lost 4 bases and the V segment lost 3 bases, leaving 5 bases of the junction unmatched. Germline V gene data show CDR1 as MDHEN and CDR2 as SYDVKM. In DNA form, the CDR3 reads TGTGCCAGCAGTTTGCAGGGGGCTAGGTACGAGCAGTACGTC. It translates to CASSLQGARYEQYV.

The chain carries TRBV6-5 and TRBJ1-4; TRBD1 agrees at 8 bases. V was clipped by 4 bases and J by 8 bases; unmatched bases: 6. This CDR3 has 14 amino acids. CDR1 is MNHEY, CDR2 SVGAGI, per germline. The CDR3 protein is CASSLGQGSEKLFF. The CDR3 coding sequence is TGTGCCAGCAGTTTAGGACAGGGTAGCGAAAAACTGTTTTTT.

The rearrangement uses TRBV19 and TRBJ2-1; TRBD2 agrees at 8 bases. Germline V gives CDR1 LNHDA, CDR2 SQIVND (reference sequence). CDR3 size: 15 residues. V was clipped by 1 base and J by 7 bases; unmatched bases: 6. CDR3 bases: TGTGCCAGTAGTATAGTCAGCGGGGGAGCGAATGAGCAGTTCTTC. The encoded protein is CASSIVSGGANEQFF.

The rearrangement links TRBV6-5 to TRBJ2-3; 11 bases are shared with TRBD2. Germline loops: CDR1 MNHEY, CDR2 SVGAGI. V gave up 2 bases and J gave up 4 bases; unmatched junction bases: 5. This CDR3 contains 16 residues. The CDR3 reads CASSYKTSGGPDTQYF. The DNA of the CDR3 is TGTGCCAGCAGTTACAAAACTAGCGGGGGTCCAGATACGCAGTATTTT.

CDR3 sequence (DNA): TGTGCCAGCAGGGAAGCGACAGGGGGCGCTTTCTATGGCTACACCTTC. It yields the protein CASREATGGAFYGYTF. V usage is TRBV5-6 and J usage is TRBJ1-2; 10 bases fit TRBD1. J was trimmed by 4 bases and V by 5 bases; bases with no gene match: 11. The germline V gene encodes CDR1 SGHDT and CDR2 YYEEEE. This CDR3 contains 16 residues.

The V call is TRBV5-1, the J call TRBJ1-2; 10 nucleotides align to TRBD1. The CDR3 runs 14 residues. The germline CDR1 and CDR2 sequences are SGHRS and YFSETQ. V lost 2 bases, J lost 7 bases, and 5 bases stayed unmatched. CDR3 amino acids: CASSFSGTGAGYTF. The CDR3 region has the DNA TGCGCCAGCAGCTTCTCTGGGACAGGGGCTGGCTACACCTTC.

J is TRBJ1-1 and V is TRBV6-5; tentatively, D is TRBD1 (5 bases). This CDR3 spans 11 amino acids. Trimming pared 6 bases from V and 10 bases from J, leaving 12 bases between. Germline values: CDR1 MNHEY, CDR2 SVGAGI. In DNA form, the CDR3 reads TGTGCCAGCAGCCCAGGGTCAGGAGCTTTCTTT. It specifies CASSPGSGAFF.